This record looks at one TCR beta chain sequence and its context. The table came from immunoSEQ multiplex PCR; TCRdb's copy has only in-frame clones and leaves some out. The sample shows roughly 250,000 clones, around four fifths of them seen only once. The data stem from a study of blood T cell repertoires in COVID-19. Trimming cost V 2 bases and J 7 bases, with 23 bases left between them. Germline V gene sequence: CDR1 MNHEY, CDR2 SMNVEV (reference sequence). This CDR3 is 17 amino acids long. This TCR came from a middle-aged man with active or convalescent COVID-19. The sequenced material came from peripheral blood. The chain recombines TRBV27 with TRBJ1-2, with D tentatively TRBD1 (6 bases). The CDR3 nucleotides are TGTGCCAGCAGTTTAACGGCAGGGGCGGTCCCCTCCGGTGGCTACACCTTC. It yields the protein CASSLTAGAVPSGGYTF.